This TCR beta chain was profiled in a study of early T cells in non-severe SARS-CoV-2 infection. Study context: Chains from this unsorted whole-blood bulk RNA could not be paired. Findings and caveats of the study: The VDJdb matching leaned toward anti-spike CD8 responses and overlooked private and CD4 specificities.

V lost 9 bases to trimming and J lost 1 base, with 16 bases between them. CDR3 length equals 14 residues. CDR1 and CDR2 (germline): SGHRS, YFSETQ. This clonotype was observed many times. Its target is not known. Individual cDNA molecules received unique molecular identifiers during library preparation. TCRdb analysed the 5' RACE reads with MiXCR anew, one entry per CDR3 protein. The sample lists about 30,000 distinct CDR3 sequences, around 5.4% occurring once. The material sequenced was whole blood. The J gene is TRBJ1-1, the V gene TRBV5-1; D is perhaps TRBD1 (5 bases). This receptor was obtained from an adult who was a healthcare worker with PCR-confirmed SARS-CoV-2 infection or an uninfected control (not recorded which). The CDR3 region has the DNA TGCGCCACCCAAAGCGGGGCCGGGAACACTGAAGCTTTCTTT. Protein sequence: CATQSGAGNTEAFF. The variable domain in full, with the rest retrieved from reference TRBV5-1 and TRBJ1-1, is KAGVTQTPRYLIKTRGQQVTLSCSPISGHRSVSWYQQTPGQGLQFLFEYFSETQRNKGNFPGRFSGRQFSNSRSEMNVSTLELGDSALYLCATQSGAGNTEAFFGQGTRLTVV.